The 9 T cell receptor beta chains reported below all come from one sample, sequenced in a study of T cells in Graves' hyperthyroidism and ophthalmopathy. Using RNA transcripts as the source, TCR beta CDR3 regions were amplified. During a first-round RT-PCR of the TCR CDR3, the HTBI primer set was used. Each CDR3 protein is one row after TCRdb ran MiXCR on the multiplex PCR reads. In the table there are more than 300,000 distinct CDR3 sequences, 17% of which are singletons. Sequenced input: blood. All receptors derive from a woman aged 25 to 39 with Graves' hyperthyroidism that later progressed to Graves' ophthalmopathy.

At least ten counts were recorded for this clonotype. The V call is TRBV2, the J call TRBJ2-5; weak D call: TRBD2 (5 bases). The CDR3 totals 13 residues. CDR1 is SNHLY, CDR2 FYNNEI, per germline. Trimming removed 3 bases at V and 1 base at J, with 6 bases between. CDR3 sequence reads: CASSEDFQETQYF. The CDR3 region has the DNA TGTGCCAGCAGTGAGGACTTCCAAGAGACCCAGTACTTC.

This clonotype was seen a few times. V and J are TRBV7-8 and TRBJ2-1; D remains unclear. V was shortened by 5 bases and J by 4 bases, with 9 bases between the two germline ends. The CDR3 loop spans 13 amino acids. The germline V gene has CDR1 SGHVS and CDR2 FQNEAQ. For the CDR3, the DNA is TGTGCCAGCAGCCCTAACGAATACAATGAGCAGTTCTTC. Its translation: CASSPNEYNEQFF.

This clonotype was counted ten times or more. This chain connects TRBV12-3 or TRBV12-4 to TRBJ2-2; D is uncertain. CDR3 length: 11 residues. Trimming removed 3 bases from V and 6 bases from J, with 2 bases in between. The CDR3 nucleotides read TGTGCCAGCAGTTTTTCCGGGGAGCTGTTTTTT. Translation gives CASSFSGELFF.

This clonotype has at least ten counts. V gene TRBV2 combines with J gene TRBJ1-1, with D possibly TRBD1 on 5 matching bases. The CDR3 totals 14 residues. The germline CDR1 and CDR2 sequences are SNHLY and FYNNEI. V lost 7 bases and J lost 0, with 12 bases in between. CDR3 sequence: CASTAGRMNTEAFF. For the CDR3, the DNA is TGTGCCAGCACCGCGGGACGTATGAACACTGAAGCTTTCTTT.

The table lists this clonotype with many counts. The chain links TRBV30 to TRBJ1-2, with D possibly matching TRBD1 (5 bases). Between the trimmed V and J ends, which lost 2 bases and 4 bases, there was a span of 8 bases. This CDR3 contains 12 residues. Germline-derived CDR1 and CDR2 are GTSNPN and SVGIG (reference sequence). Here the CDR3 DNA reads TGTGCCTGGAGTCGACAGTTCTATGGCTACACCTTC. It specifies CAWSRQFYGYTF.

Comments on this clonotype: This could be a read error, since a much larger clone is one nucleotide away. CDR3: CASSFARGGEKLFF. CDR3 nucleotide sequence: TGTGCCAGCAGCTTTGCCAGGGGAGGTGAAAAACTGTTTTTT. The rearrangement links TRBV7-2 to TRBJ1-4; a weak D match, TRBD1 (6 bases). Germline V gene sequence: CDR1 SGHTA, CDR2 FQGNSA. This CDR3 region has 14 residues. The V and J ends lost 3 bases and 7 bases respectively, with 12 bases between them.

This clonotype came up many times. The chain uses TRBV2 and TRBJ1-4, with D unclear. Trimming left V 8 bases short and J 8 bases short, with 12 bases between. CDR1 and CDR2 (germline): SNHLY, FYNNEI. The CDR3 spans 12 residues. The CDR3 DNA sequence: TGTGCCAGCTTTCGGCCATCGGAAAAACTGTTTTTT. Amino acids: CASFRPSEKLFF.

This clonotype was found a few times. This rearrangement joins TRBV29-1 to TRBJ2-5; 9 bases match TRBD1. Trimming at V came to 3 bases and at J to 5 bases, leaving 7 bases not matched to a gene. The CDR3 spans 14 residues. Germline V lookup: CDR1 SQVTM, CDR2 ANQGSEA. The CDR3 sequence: CSVEAGTGYETQYF. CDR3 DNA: TGCAGCGTTGAGGCCGGGACAGGGTACGAGACCCAGTACTTC.

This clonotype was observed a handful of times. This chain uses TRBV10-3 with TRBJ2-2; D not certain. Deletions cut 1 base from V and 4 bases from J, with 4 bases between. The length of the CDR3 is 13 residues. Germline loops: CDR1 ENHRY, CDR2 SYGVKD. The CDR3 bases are TGTGCCATCAGTGAGTTGAGCACCGGGGAGCTGTTTTTT. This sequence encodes CAISELSTGELFF.